Here is one T cell receptor (beta chain) with its context. Its antigen is not known. The CDR3 totals 17 residues. The germline V gene has CDR1 SGHTA and CDR2 FQGNSA. The trim removed 5 bases at V and 2 bases at J, leaving 8 bases unmatched. Sequenced by immunoSEQ multiplex PCR; TCRdb stores in-frame clones only, minus some. In the table there are fewer than 35,000 clones, more than 70% of which are singletons. Excluded were patients having autoimmune disease history or systemic immunosuppression. Sampling of blood occurred at baseline, cycle 4 day 1, and cycle 7 day 1. This specimen belongs to a study of OX40 agonist ivuxolimab in advanced cancers. Findings and limits, study-wide: With doses of 0.1-3.0 mg/kg, partial responders showed among the lowest clonal expansion.

The TCR comes from an adult with an advanced solid tumor such as melanoma, head and neck, liver or kidney cancer. The input for sequencing was CD4+ or CD8+ T cells sorted from blood, taken in a trial of the OX40 agonist ivuxolimab. The chain is built from TRBV7-2 and TRBJ2-7, with 14 bases fitting TRBD2. As DNA, the CDR3 is TGTGCCAGCAGCACTCTGACTAGCGGGAGGGCCCCCTACGAGCAGTACTTC. Translating it yields CASSTLTSGRAPYEQYF.